This T cell receptor beta chain appears in the sequencing data of a study of T cells in Graves' hyperthyroidism and ophthalmopathy. On the study more broadly: Staff took peripheral blood when the initial diagnosis was made, before any treatment began.

TCR beta CDR3 regions were amplified from RNA. The HTBI primer set was used in a first-round RT-PCR of the TCR CDR3. TCRdb itself ran the multiplex PCR reads through MiXCR, one entry per CDR3 protein. This sample has more than 500,000 distinct CDR3 sequences, with approximately 16% found just once. Patients were excluded for uncontrolled infection, other autoimmune disease, pregnancy or lactation. The PBMCs had their origin in approximately 10 ml of fresh peripheral blood. CDR1 is MDHEN, CDR2 SYDVKM, per germline. The CDR3 is 15 amino acids. The ends were cut back, 5 bases at V and 6 bases at J, with 20 bases in the middle. In this sample, this clonotype turned up many times.

This clonotype was sampled from a woman in her 30s with Graves' ophthalmopathy. The source material was blood. J is TRBJ2-7 and V is TRBV28; no clear D. CDR3 DNA: TGTGCCAGCAGTACCTCTTTTGACAACTTTCTCGAGCAGTACTTC. Translating it yields CASSTSFDNFLEQYF.